This TCR beta chain was captured by sequencing in a study of technical replicates of blood from several donors. Method: immunoSEQ multiplex PCR; TCRdb's copy keeps in-frame clones and lacks some. The sample records tens of thousands of clones, approximately 86% being singletons. With V trimmed by 1 base and J by 5 bases, 8 bases remained unmatched. From germline, CDR1 is GTSNPN and CDR2 SVGIG (reference sequence). The CDR3 runs 15 residues. The sample comprised PBMCs. J is TRBJ2-1 and V is TRBV30; the match to TRBD1 covers 7 bases. The clonotype originates from a human donor in good health. Some clones in this sample may be carry-over from other donors' samples. In nucleotides, the CDR3 is TGTGCCTGGAGTGCCACAGGGGACCGGGACAATGAGCAGTTCTTC. Translating gives CAWSATGDRDNEQFF.